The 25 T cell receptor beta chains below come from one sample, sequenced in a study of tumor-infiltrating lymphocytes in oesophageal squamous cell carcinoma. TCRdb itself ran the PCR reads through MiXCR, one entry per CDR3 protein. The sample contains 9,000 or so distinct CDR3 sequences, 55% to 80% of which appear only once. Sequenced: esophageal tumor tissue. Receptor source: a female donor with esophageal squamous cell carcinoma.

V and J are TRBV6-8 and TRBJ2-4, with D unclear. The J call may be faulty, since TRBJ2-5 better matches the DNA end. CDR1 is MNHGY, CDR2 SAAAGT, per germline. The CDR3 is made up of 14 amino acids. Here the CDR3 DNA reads TGTGCCAGCAGTTACGGGGTCCTGAGGGAGACCCAGTACTTC. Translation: CASSYGVLRETQYF.

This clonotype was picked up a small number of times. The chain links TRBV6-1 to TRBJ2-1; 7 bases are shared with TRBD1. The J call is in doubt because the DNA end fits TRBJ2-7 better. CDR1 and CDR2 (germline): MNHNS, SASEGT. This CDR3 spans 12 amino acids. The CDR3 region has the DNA TGTGCCAGCAGAGTGACAGGGCTCGAGCAGTACTTC. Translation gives CASRVTGLEQYF.

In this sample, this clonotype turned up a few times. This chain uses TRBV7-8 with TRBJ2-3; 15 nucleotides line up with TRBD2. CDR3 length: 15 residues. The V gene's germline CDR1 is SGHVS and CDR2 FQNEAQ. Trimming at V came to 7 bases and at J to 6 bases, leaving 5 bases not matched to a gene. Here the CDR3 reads CASMWGTSGGDTQYF. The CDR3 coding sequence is TGTGCCAGCATGTGGGGGACTAGCGGGGGGGATACGCAGTATTTT.

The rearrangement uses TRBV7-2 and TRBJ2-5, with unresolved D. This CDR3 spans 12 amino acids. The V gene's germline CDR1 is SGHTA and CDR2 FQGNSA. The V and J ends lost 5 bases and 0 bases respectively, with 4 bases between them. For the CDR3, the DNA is TGTGCCAGCAGCGCGTACCAAGAGACCCAGTACTTC. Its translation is CASSAYQETQYF.

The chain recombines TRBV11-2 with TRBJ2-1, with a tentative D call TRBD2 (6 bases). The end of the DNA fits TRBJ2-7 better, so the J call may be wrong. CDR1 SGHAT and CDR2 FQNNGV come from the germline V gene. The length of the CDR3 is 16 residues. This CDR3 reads CASSLVSGSSYNEQYF. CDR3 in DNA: TGTGCCAGCAGCTTAGTGTCCGGGAGCTCCTACAATGAGCAGTACTTC.

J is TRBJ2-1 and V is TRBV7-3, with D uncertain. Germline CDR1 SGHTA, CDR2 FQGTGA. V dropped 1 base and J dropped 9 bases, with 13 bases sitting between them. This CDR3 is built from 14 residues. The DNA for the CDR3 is TGTGCCAGCAGCTTAAGGTGGACGTCGGGTGAGCAGTTCTTC. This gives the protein CASSLRWTSGEQFF. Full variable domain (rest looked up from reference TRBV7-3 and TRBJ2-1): GAGVSQTPSNKVTEKGKYVELRCDPISGHTALYWYRQSLGQGPEFLIYFQGTGAADDSGLPNDRFFAVRPEGSVSTLKIQRTERGDSAVYLCASSLRWTSGEQFFGPGTRLTVL.

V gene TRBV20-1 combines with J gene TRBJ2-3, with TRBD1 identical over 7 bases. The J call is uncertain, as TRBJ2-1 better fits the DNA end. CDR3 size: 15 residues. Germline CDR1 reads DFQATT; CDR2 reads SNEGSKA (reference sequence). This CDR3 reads CSASGLGQAYNEQFF. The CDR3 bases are TGCAGTGCGTCGGGTCTAGGACAGGCCTACAATGAGCAGTTCTTC.

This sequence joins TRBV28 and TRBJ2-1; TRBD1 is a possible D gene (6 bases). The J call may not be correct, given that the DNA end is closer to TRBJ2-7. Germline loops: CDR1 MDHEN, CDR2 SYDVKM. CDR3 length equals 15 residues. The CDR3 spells CASSPRGRNNNEQYF. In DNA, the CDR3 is TGTGCCAGCAGCCCCAGGGGACGGAATAACAATGAGCAGTACTTC.

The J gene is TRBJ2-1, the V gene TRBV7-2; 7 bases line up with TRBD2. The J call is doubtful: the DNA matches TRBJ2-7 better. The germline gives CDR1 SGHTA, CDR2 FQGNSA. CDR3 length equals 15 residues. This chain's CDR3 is CASSSPAGNSYEQYF. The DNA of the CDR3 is TGTGCCAGCAGCTCCCCAGCGGGAAACTCCTACGAGCAGTACTTC.

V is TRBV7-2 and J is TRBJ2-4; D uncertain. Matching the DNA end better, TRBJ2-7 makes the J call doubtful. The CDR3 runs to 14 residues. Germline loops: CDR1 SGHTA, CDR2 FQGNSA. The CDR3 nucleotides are TGTGCCAGCAGCTTAGCACTGATCTCCTACGAGCAGTACTTC. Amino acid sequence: CASSLALISYEQYF.

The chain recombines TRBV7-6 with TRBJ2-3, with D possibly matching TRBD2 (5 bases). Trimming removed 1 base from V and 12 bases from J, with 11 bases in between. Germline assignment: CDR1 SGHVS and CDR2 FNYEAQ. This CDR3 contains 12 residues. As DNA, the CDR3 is TGTGCCAGCAGCTTAGAGTGGGAGACCCAGTATTTT. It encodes CASSLEWETQYF.

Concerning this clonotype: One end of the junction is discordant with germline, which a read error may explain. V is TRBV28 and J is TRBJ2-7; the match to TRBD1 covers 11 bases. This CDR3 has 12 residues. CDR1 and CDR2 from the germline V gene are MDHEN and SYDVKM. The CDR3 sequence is CASWTGGYEQYF. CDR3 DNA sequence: TGTGCCAGCTGGACAGGGGGCTACGAGCAGTACTTT.

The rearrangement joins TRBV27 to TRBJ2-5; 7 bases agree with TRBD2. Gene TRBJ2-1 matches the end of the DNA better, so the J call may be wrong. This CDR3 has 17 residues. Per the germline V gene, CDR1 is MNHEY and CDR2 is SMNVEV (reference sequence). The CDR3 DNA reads TGTGCCAGCAGTTGGGAGGTCAGGACTAGAGTTTCCGGCGAGCAGTTCTTC. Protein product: CASSWEVRTRVSGEQFF.

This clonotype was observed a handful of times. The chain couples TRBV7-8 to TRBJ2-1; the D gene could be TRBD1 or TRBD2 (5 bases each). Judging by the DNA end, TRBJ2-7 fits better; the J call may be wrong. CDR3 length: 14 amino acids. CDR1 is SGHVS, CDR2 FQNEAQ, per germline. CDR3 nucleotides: TGTGCCAGCAGCTTAAGGGGACGGGATTACGAGCAGTACTTC. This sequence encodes CASSLRGRDYEQYF.

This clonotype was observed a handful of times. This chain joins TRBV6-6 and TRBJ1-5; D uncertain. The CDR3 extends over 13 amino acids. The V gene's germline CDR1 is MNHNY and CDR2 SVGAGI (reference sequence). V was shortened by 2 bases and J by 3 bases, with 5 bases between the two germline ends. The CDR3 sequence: CASSYGANQPQHF. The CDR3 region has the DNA TGTGCCAGCAGTTACGGAGCCAATCAGCCCCAGCATTTT.

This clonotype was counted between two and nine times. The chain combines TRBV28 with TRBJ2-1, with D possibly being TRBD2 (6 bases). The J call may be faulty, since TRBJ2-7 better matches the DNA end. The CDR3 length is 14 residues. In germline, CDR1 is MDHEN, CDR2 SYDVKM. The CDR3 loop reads CATYGGTVAWEQYF. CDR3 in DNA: TGTGCCACCTATGGGGGGACGGTTGCTTGGGAGCAGTACTTC.

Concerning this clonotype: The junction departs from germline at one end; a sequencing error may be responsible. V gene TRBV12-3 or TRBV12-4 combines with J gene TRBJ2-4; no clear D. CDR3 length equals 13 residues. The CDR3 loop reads CASRQNLNSPLHF. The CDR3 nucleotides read TGTGCCAGCAGACAGAACCTTAATTCACCCCTCCACTTC.

CDR3 loop: CASSQELAREYDEQFF. CDR3 bases: TGTGCCAGCAGCCAAGAGTTAGCGAGGGAGTATGATGAGCAGTTCTTC. The chain has TRBV14 and TRBJ2-1; D is possibly TRBD2 (5 bases). This CDR3 has 16 residues. Looked up from germline, CDR1 is SGHDN and CDR2 is FVKESK. The germline V and J ends were trimmed by 0 bases and 8 bases, with 17 bases remaining between them. The full variable domain, its missing parts supplied by reference TRBV14 and TRBJ2-1, is EAGVTQFPSHSVIEKGQTVTLRCDPISGHDNLYWYRRVMGKEIKFLLHFVKESKQDESGMPNNRFLAERTGGTYSTLKVQPAELEDSGVYFCASSQELAREYDEQFFGPGTRLTVL.

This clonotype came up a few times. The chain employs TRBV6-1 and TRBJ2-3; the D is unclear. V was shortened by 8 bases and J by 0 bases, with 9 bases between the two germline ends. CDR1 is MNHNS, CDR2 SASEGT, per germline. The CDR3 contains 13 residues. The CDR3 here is CASGAPSTDTQYF. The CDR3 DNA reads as TGTGCCAGCGGAGCGCCGAGCACAGATACGCAGTATTTT.

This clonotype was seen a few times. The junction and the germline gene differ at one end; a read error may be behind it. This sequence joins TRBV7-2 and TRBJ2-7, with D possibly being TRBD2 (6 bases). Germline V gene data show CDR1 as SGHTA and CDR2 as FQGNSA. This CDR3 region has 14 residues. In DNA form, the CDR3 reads TGTGCCAGCAGCTTAGGGTCCGGGGACTCGGAGCAGTACTTT. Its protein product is CASSLGSGDSEQYF.

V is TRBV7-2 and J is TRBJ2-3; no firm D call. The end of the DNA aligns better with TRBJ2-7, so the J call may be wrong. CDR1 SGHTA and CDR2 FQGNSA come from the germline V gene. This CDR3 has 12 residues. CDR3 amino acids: CASSLHKGEQYF. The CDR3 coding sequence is TGTGCCAGCAGCTTACATAAGGGCGAGCAGTACTTC.

The CDR3 nucleotides read TGTGCCAGCAGCTCCTCTAGCGGGAGTTTATACGAGCAGTACTTC. This sequence encodes CASSSSSGSLYEQYF. The V and J genes are TRBV7-2 and TRBJ2-3, with 10 bases fitting TRBD2. Matching the DNA end better, TRBJ2-7 makes the J call doubtful. This CDR3 spans 15 amino acids. The germline gives CDR1 SGHTA, CDR2 FQGNSA.

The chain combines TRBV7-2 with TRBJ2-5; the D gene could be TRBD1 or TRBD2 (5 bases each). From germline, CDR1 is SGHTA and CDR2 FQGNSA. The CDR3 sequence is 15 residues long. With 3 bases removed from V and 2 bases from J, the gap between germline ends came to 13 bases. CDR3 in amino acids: CASSFTGTSQETQYF. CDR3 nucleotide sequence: TGTGCCAGCAGCTTTACCGGGACCTCTCAAGAGACCCAGTACTTC.

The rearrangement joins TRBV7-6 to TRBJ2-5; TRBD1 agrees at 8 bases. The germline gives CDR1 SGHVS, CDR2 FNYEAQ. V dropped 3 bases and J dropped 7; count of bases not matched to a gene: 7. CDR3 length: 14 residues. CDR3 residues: CASSLETGAGTQYF. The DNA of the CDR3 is TGTGCCAGCAGCTTGGAGACAGGGGCCGGGACCCAGTACTTC.

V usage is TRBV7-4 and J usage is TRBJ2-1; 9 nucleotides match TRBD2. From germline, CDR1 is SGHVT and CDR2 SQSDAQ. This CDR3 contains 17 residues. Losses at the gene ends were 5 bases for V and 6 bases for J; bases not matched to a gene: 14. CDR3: CASSAIPAGGVRNEQFF. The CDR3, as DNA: TGTGCCAGCAGCGCAATCCCTGCGGGAGGGGTTCGCAATGAGCAGTTCTTC.